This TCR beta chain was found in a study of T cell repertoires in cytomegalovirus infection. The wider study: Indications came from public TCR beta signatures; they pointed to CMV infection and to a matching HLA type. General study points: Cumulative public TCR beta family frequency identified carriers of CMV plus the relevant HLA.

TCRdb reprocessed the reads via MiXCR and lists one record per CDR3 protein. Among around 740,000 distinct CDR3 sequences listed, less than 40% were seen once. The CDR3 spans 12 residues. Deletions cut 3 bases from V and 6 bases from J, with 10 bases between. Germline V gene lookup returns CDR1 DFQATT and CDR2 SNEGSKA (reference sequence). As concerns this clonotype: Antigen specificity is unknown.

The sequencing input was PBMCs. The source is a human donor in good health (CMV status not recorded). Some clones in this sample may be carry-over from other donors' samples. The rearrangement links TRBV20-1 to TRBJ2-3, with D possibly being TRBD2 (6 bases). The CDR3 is CSARRGRDTQYF. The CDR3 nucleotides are TGCAGTGCTAGGCGGGGTAGGGATACGCAGTATTTT.